The text below deals with one TCR beta chain. V lost 2 bases, J lost 4 bases, and 8 bases lay in between. The CDR3 has 13 residues. CDR1 and CDR2 (germline): MNHEY, SMNVEV (reference sequence). Profiling relied on immunoSEQ multiplex PCR, and the TCRdb table lists in-frame clones only, not all of them. This sample has tens of thousands of clones, with approximately 88% found just once. The sample belongs to a study of siplizumab effects on memory and regulatory T cells. Sequenced material: naive CD4+ T cells sorted from blood. The V gene is TRBV27, the J gene TRBJ1-1, with D perhaps TRBD1 (6 bases). This TCR derives from a human donor in good health. In nucleotides, the CDR3 is TGTGCCAGCAGTTTAAGGGGGGCCACTGAAGCTTTCTTT. This sequence encodes CASSLRGATEAFF.